The rows below give T cell receptor beta chains drawn from one sample of a study of blood T cells in healthy people across ages. TCRdb reanalysed the 5' RACE reads using MiXCR and keeps one entry per CDR3 protein. The sample records about 1.4 million distinct CDR3 sequences, around 59% being singletons. Specimen: blood. These receptors were obtained from a young man in good health. Both conserved end residues are trimmed from each CDR3.

TRBV12-3/TRBV12-4	TRBJ2-7	ASSWTRGVYEQY
TRBV20-1	TRBJ1-4	SGWIDGVVGANEKLF
TRBV2	TRBJ2-6	ASSDSRSGANVLT
TRBV7-2	TRBJ1-4	ASSSPTGGPHVLF
TRBV3-1	TRBJ1-2	ASGNGGQLYGYT
TRBV11-3	TRBJ1-1	ASSLHMNTEAF
TRBV4-3	TRBJ2-1	ASSQELLGGEQF
TRBV6-5	TRBJ1-1	ASSYARGRLQAF
TRBV12-3/TRBV12-4	TRBJ2-3	ASSLVVAGGVTDTQY
TRBV5-6	TRBJ2-1	ASSLALAEFNNEQF
TRBV4-2	TRBJ1-6	ASSGALAFSPLH
TRBV4-1	TRBJ2-3	ASSQRDRGRGVDADTQY
TRBV20-1	TRBJ2-4	SASRAIAKNIQY
TRBV29-1	TRBJ2-5	SVEDLSREETQY
TRBV4-1	TRBJ1-1	ASSLGINTEAF
TRBV29-1	TRBJ2-3	SVARAGTDTQY
TRBV27	TRBJ2-7	ASSFFRGPQY
TRBV20-1	TRBJ1-6	SAREKYNSPLH
TRBV28	TRBJ2-1	ASSYDRWGRLNEQF
TRBV12-3/TRBV12-4	NA	ASRDLTYNEQY
TRBV7-6	TRBJ1-1	ASSLAIQTGANPNTEAF
TRBV3-1	TRBJ2-4	ASSQAPPADIQY
TRBV10-3	TRBJ2-7	AISGTVNEQY
TRBV7-2	TRBJ1-1	ASRFGWTETF
TRBV29-1	TRBJ2-3	SVTSRDTQY
TRBV20-1	TRBJ2-1	SARGPLRGTYDEQF
TRBV6-6	TRBJ1-4	ASRVGEKLF
TRBV20-1	TRBJ2-1	SARDIYGISDNEQF